Presented here are 7 T cell receptor beta chains from one specimen sequenced in a study of cytomegalovirus exposure and HLA in healthy donors. The PCR used 60 Vbeta and 13 Jbeta primers. Clones were read by immunoSEQ multiplex PCR, and TCRdb kept only the in-frame ones, dropping some. Here the sample spans approximately 190,000 clones, around 75% being singletons. The sample was PBMCs. These receptors came from a man aged 35 to 55 in good health and CMV-seropositive.

The chain has TRBV6-5 and TRBJ1-3; the D gene is possibly TRBD1 (5 bases). The ends were cut back, 4 bases at V and 0 bases at J, with 10 bases in the middle. This CDR3 is built from 15 residues. CDR1 and CDR2 from the germline V gene are MNHEY and SVGAGI. CDR3 in DNA: TGTGCCAGCAGTTTAAGGGACTTCTCTGGAAACACCATATATTTT. It yields the protein CASSLRDFSGNTIYF.

The genes are TRBV6-1 and TRBJ2-2, with D maybe TRBD2 (5 bases). Looked up from germline, CDR1 is MNHNS and CDR2 is SASEGT. This CDR3 region has 14 residues. Between the trimmed V and J ends, which lost 8 bases and 0 bases, there was a span of 10 bases. In nucleotides, the CDR3 is TGTGCCAGCCGCGACTACTCGAACACCGGGGAGCTGTTTTTT. This sequence encodes CASRDYSNTGELFF.

The rearrangement links TRBV19 to TRBJ1-1, with 7 bases lining up with TRBD1. J gave up 1 base and V 4 bases, and 3 bases lay outside the gene matches. Germline loops: CDR1 LNHDA, CDR2 SQIVND (reference sequence). This CDR3 has 14 residues. CDR3 coding DNA: TGTGCCAGTAGTAGTCAGGGGGAGAACACTGAAGCTTTCTTT. Residues: CASSSQGENTEAFF.

V is TRBV9 and J is TRBJ2-3; 11 nucleotides match TRBD2. Germline CDR1 and CDR2: SGDLS and YYNGEE. CDR3 length equals 16 residues. V gave up 3 bases and J gave up 5 bases; unmatched junction bases: 8. The CDR3 DNA reads TGTGCCAGCAGCGCAGATAGCGGGGGGGCCGGAGATACGCAGTATTTT. Translated: CASSADSGGAGDTQYF.

The chain recombines TRBV5-4 with TRBJ1-2; D is unresolved. The CDR3 consists of 13 residues. CDR1 SGHNT and CDR2 YYREEE come from the germline V gene (reference sequence). Trimming cost V 3 bases and J 2 bases, with 8 bases left between them. The CDR3 DNA reads as TGTGCCAGCAGCTCCACACAGAACTATGGCTACACCTTC. This translates into CASSSTQNYGYTF.

The chain employs TRBV7-9 and TRBJ1-1; perhaps TRBD1 as D (6 bases). V was trimmed by 6 bases and J by 4 bases, leaving 15 bases between them. The germline gives CDR1 SEHNR, CDR2 FQNEAQ (reference sequence). CDR3 length: 14 amino acids. CDR3 sequence: CASRGGGGSTEAFF. CDR3 coding DNA: TGTGCCAGCAGGGGAGGGGGGGGCAGCACTGAAGCTTTCTTT.

The chain recombines TRBV5-1 with TRBJ1-1; D might be TRBD1 (6 bases). CDR3 length: 13 amino acids. The V gene lost 4 bases and the J gene lost 2 bases, with 9 bases spanning the gap. Germline V lookup: CDR1 SGHRS, CDR2 YFSETQ. CDR3: CASSPRGNTEAFF. CDR3 in DNA: TGCGCCAGCAGCCCCAGGGGTAACACTGAAGCTTTCTTT.